This T cell receptor (beta chain) was retrieved from a study of regulatory T cells in long-lasting Graves disease. Combining iRepertoire HTBI primers with Arm-PCR of CDR3 regions, the authors built TCR beta libraries. MiXCR, run by TCRdb on the multiplex PCR reads, gives a single entry per CDR3 protein. The table shows about 220,000 distinct CDR3 sequences, with 15% to 20% occurring only once. CDR1 and CDR2 (germline): SGHTS, YDEGEE. J was trimmed by 3 bases and V by 3 bases; bases with no gene match: 7. The CDR3 length is 16 residues. Time point indicated: newly diagnosed GD, antithyroid drugs for less than 3 months. PBMC-extracted RNA yielded the TCR library. These records were also assigned to another study, of T cells in Graves' hyperthyroidism and ophthalmopathy.

The sequenced sample was peripheral blood mononuclear cells (PBMCs), obtained at new diagnosis, from a patient treated with antithyroid drugs. This receptor was identified in a woman under 40 with Graves disease. This chain links TRBV5-8 with TRBJ2-3; 10 positions match TRBD2. The CDR3 DNA reads TGTGCCAGCAGCTCTGACTCGGGACTAGCGACAGATACGCAGTATTTT. Translating it yields CASSSDSGLATDTQYF.